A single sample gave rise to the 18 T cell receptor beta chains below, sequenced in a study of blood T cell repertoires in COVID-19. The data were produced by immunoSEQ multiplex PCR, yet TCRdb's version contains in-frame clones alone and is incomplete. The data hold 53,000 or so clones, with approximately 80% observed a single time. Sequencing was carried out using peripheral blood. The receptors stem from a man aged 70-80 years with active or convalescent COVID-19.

The CDR3 spells CASSPTGYYGYTF. The CDR3 region has the DNA TGTGCCAGCAGCCCGACAGGATACTATGGCTACACCTTC. This rearrangement joins TRBV12-3 or TRBV12-4 to TRBJ1-2, with a weak D call TRBD1 (6 bases). This CDR3 has 13 residues. Trimming cost V 6 bases and J 3 bases, with 11 bases left between them.

DNA of the CDR3: TGTGCCAGCAGCCCTCAGAGGGGTGGGGGGGGAAACACCATATATTTT. Translation gives CASSPQRGGGGNTIYF. This chain links TRBV7-2 with TRBJ1-3; a weak D match, TRBD1 (5 bases). Trimming stripped 5 bases from V and 4 bases from J, with 18 bases between. Germline CDR1 SGHTA, CDR2 FQGNSA. The CDR3 is made up of 16 amino acids.

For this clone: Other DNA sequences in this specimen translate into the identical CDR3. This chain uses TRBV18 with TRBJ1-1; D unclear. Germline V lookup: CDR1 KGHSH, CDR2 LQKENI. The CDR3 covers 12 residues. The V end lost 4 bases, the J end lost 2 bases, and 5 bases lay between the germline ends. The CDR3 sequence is CASSLQNTEAFF. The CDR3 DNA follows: TGTGCCAGCTCACTCCAAAACACTGAAGCTTTCTTT.

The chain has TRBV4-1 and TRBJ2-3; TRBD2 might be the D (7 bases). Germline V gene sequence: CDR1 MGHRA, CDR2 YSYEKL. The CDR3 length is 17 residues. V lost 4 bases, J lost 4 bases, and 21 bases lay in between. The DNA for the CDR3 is TGCGCCAGCAGCCCAACTGGGGGGGGCTTGTGGTCAGATACGCAGTATTTT. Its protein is CASSPTGGGLWSDTQYF.

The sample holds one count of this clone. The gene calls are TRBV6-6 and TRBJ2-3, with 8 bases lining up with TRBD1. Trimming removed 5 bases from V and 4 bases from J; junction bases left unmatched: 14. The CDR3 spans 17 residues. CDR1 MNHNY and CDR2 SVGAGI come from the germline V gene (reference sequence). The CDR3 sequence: CASSPIRTGPYPDTQYF. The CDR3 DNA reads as TGTGCCAGCAGTCCAATAAGGACAGGGCCGTACCCAGATACGCAGTATTTT.

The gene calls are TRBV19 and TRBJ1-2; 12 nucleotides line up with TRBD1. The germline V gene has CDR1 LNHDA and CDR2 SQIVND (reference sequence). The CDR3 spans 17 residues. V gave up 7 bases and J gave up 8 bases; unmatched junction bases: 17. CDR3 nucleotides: TGTGCCAGTACTCTCCACAGCAGACGGGACAGGGGGCTCGGCTACACCTTC. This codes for CASTLHSRRDRGLGYTF.

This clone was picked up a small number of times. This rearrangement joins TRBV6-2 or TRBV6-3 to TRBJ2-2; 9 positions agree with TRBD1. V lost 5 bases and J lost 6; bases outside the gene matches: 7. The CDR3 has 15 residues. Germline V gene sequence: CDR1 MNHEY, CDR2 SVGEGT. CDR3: CASSDRDRASGELFF. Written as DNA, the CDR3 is TGTGCCAGCAGTGACCGGGACAGGGCGTCCGGGGAGCTGTTTTTT.

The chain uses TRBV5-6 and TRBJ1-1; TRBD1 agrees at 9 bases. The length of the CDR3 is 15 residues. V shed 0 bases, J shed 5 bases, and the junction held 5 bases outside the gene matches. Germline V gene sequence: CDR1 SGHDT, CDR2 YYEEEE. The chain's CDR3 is CASSLDRGPGTEAFF. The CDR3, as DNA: TGTGCCAGCAGCTTGGACAGGGGGCCTGGAACTGAAGCTTTCTTT. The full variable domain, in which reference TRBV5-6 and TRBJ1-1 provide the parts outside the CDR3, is DAGVTQSPTHLIKTRGQQVTLRCSPKSGHDTVSWYQQALGQGPQFIFQYYEEEERQRGNFPDRFSGHQFPNYSSELNVNALLLGDSALYLCASSLDRGPGTEAFFGQGTRLTVV.

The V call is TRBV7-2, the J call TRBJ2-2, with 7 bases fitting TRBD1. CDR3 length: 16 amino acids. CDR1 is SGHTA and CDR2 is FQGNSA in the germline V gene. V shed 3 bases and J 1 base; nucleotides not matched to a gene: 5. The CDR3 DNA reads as TGTGCCAGCAGCTTCACAGGGGCGATGAACACCGGGGAGCTGTTTTTT. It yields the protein CASSFTGAMNTGELFF.

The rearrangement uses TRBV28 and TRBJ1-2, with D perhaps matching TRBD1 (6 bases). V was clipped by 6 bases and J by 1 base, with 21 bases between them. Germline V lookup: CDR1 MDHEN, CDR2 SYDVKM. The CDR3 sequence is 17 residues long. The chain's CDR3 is CASSSIGGGGDNYGYTF. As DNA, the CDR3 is TGTGCCAGCAGCTCAATCGGGGGCGGGGGCGATAACTATGGCTACACCTTC.

In DNA, the CDR3 is TGTGCCAGCAGTAGCCGGCGGAGCACAGATACGCAGTATTTT. Protein sequence: CASSSRRSTDTQYF. The chain combines TRBV7-2 with TRBJ2-3, with D unclear. CDR3 length: 14 residues. From germline, CDR1 is SGHTA and CDR2 FQGNSA. Between the trimmed V and J ends, which lost 6 bases and 0 bases, there was a span of 10 bases.

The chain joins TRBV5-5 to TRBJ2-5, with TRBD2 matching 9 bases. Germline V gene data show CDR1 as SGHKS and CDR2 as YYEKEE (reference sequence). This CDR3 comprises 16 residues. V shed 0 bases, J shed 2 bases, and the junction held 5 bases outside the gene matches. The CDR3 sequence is CASSLAISGGQETQYF. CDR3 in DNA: TGTGCCAGCAGCTTGGCGATTAGCGGGGGACAAGAGACCCAGTACTTC.

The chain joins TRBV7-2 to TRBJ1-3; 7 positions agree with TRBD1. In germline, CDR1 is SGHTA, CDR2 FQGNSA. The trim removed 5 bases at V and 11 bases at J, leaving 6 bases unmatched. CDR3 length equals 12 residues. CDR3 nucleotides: TGTGCCAGCAGCACCCAGACAGGGCCCATATATTTT. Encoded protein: CASSTQTGPIYF.

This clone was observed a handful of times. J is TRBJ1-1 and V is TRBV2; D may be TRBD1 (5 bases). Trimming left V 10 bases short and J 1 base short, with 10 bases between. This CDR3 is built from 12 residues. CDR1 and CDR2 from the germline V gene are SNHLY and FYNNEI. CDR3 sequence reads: CATRTPNTEAFF. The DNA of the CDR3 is TGTGCCACCCGGACACCGAACACTGAAGCTTTCTTT.

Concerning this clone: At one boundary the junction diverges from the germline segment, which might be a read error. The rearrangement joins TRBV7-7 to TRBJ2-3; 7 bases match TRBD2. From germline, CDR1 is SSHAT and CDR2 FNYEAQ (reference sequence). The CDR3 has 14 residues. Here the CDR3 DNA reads TGTGCTAGCAGCTCCGGCGGGAGTGCAGATACGCAGTATTTT. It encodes CASSSGGSADTQYF.

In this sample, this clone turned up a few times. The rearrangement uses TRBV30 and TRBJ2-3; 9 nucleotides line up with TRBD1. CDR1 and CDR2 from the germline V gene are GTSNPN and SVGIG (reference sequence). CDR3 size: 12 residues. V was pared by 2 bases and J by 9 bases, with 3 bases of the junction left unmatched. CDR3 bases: TGTGCCTGGAGTTACAGGGGGCACACGCAGTATTTT. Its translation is CAWSYRGHTQYF.

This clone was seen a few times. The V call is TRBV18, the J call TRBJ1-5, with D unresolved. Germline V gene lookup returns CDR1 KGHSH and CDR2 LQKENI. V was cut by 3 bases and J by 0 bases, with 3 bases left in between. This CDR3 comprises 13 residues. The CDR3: CASSPNSNQPQHF. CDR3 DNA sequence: TGTGCCAGCTCACCTAATAGCAATCAGCCCCAGCATTTT.

The CDR3 coding sequence is TGTGCCAGCATCCTCGGGAGGTTTTACTCCAATGAGCAGTTCTTC. Translating gives CASILGRFYSNEQFF. J is TRBJ2-1 and V is TRBV5-6; 7 positions match TRBD2. The V segment lost 6 bases and the J segment 6 bases; nucleotides outside the gene matches: 12. Germline loops: CDR1 SGHDT, CDR2 YYEEEE. The CDR3 contains 15 residues.